The text below deals with one T cell receptor beta chain. Graves' hyperthyroidism without ophthalmopathy progression within 18 months was termed stable. The germline V gene encodes CDR1 SNHLY and CDR2 FYNNEI. V shed 6 bases, J shed 10 bases, and the junction held 13 bases outside the gene matches. The CDR3 loop spans 15 amino acids. This entry is derived from a study of T cells in Graves' hyperthyroidism and ophthalmopathy. What was amplified from RNA transcripts were TCR beta CDR3 regions. The HTBI primer set was used in a first-round RT-PCR of the TCR CDR3. A single record per CDR3 protein comes from TCRdb applying MiXCR to the multiplex PCR reads. The sample has 550,000 to 800,000 distinct CDR3 sequences, 15% to 20% seen once.

The TCR was taken from a man aged 18 to 35 with Graves' hyperthyroidism. This chain links TRBV2 with TRBJ2-1; 9 bases match TRBD2. Sequencing was carried out using blood. CDR3 sequence reads: CASSQVAGGSGEQFF. The CDR3 region has the DNA TGTGCCAGCAGCCAGGTGGCGGGAGGGTCCGGGGAGCAGTTCTTC.